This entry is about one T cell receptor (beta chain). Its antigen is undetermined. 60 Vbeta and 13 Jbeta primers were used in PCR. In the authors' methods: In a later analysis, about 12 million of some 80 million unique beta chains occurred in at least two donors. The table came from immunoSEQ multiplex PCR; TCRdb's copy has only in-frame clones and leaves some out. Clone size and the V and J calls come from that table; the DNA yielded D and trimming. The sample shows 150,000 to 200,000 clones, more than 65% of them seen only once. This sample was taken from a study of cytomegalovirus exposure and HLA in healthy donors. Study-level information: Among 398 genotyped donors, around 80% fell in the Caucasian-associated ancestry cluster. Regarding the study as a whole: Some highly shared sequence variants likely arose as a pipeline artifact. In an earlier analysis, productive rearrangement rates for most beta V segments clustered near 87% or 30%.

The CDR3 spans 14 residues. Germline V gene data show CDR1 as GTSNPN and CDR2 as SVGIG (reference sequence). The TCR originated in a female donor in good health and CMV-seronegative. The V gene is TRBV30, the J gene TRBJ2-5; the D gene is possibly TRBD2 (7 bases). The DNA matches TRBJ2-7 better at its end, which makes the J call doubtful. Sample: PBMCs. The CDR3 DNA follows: TGTGCCTGGAGTGTAGGGGGGGCAGACTACGAGCAGTACTTC. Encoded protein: CAWSVGGADYEQYF.